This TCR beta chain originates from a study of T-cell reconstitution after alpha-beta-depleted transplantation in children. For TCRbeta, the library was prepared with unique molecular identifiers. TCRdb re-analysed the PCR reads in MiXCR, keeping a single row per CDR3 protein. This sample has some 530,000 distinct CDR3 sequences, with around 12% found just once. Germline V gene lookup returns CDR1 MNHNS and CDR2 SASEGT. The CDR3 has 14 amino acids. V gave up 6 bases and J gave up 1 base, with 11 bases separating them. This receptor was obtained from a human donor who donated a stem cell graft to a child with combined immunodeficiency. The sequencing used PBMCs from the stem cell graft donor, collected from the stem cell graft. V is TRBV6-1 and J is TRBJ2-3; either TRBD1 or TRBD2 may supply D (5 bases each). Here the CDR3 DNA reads TGTGCCAGCAGGCCGGGGCCACGCACAGATACGCAGTATTTT. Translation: CASRPGPRTDTQYF.